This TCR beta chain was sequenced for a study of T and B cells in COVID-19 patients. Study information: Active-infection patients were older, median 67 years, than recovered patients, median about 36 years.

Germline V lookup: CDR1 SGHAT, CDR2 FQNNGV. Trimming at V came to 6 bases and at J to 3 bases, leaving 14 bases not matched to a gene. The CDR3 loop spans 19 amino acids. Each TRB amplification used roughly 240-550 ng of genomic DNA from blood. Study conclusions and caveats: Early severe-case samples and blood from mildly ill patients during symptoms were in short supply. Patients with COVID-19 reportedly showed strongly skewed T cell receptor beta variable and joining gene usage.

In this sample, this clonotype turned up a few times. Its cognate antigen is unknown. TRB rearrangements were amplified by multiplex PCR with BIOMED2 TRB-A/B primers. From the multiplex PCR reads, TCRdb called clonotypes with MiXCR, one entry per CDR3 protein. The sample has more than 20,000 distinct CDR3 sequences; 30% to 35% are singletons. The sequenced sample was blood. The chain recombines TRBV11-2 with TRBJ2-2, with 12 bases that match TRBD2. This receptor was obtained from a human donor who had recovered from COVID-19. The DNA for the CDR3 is TGTGCCAGCAGTCCCAGGGGGCTAGCGGGAGGGTCCCACACCGGGGAGCTGTTTTTT. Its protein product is CASSPRGLAGGSHTGELFF.